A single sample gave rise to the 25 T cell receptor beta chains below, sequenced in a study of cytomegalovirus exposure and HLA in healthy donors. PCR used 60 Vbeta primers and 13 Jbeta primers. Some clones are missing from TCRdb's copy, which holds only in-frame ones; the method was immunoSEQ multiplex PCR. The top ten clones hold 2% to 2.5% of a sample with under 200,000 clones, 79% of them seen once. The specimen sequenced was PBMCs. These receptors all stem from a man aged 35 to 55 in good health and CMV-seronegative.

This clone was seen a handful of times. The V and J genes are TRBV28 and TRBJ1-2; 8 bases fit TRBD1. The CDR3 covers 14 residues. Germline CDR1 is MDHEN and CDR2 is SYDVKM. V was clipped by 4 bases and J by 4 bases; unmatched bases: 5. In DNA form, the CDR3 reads TGTGCCAGCAGTTCGACAGGGGCCGGCTATGGCTACACCTTC. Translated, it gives CASSSTGAGYGYTF.

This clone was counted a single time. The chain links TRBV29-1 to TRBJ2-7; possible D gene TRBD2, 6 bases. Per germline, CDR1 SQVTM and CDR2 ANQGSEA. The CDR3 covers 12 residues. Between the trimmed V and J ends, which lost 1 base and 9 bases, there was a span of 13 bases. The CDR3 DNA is TGCAGCGTTGAAGCGGGAGCCCTCGGGCAGTACTTC. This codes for CSVEAGALGQYF.

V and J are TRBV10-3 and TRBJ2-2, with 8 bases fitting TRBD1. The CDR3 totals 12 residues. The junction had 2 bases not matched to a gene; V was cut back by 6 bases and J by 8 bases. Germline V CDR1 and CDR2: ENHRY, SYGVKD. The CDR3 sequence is CAIRDREGELFF. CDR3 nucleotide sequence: TGTGCCATCAGGGACAGGGAGGGGGAGCTGTTTTTT.

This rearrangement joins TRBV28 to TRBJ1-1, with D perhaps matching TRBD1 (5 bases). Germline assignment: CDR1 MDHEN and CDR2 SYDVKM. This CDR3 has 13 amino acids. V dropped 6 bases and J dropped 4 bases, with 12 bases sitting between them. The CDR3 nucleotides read TGTGCCAGCAGGTACCCGGGGGGCACTGAAGCTTTCTTT. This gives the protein CASRYPGGTEAFF.

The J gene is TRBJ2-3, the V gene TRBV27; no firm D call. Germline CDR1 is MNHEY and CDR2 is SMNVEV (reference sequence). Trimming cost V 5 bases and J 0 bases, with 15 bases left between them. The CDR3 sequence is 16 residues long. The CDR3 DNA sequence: TGTGCCAGCAGTCCCACAGCCCAGTCAAGCACAGATACGCAGTATTTT. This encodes CASSPTAQSSTDTQYF.

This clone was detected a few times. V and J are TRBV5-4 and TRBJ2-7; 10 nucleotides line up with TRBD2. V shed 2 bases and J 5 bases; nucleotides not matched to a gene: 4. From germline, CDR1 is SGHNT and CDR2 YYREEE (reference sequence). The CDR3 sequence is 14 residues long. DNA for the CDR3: TGTGCCAGCAGCTTCTCTAGCGGGAGCCACGAGCAGTACTTC. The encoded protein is CASSFSSGSHEQYF.

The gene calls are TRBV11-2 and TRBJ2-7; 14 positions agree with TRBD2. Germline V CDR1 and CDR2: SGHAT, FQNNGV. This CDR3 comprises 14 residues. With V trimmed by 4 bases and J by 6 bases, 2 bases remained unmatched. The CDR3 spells CASSSTSGRGEQYF. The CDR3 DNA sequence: TGTGCCAGCAGCTCGACTAGCGGGAGGGGCGAGCAGTACTTC.

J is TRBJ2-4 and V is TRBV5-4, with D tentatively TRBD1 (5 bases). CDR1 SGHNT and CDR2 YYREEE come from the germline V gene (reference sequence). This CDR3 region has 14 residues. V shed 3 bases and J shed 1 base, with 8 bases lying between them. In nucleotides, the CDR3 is TGTGCCAGCAGCTCTTCAGGGGCCAAAAACATTCAGTACTTC. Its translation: CASSSSGAKNIQYF.

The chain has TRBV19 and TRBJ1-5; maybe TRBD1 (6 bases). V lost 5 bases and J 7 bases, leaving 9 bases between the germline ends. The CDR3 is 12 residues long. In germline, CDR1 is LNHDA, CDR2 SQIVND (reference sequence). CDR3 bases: TGTGCCAGTAGTTTACAGGGACAGCCCCAGCATTTT. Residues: CASSLQGQPQHF.

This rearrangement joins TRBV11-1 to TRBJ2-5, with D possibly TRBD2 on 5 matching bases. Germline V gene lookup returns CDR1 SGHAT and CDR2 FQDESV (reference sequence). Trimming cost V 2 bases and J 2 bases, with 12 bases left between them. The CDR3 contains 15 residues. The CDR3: CASSLNLAGQETQYF. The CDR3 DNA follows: TGTGCCAGCAGCTTAAACCTAGCTGGGCAAGAGACCCAGTACTTC. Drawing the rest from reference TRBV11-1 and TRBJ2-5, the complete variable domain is EAEVAQSPRYKITEKSQAVAFWCDPISGHATLYWYRQILGQGPELLVQFQDESVVDDSQLPKDRFSAERLKGVDSTLKIQPAELGDSAMYLCASSLNLAGQETQYFGPGTRLLVL.

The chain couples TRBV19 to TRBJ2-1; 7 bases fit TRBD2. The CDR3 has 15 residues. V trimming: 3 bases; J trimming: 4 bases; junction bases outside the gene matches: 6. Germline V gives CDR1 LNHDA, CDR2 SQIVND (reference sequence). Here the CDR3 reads CASSIKLAVYNEQFF. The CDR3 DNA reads TGTGCCAGTAGTATCAAGCTAGCGGTTTACAATGAGCAGTTCTTC.

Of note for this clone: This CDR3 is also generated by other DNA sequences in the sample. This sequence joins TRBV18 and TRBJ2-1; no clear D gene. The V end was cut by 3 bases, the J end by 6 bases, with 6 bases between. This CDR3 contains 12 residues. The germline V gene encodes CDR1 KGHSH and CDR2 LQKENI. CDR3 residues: CASSPPSNEQFF. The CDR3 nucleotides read TGTGCCAGCTCACCCCCCTCCAATGAGCAGTTCTTC.

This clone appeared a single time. CDR3 residues: CASSQEGLVPGELFF. Here the CDR3 DNA reads TGCGCCAGCAGCCAAGAAGGACTAGTCCCCGGGGAGCTGTTTTTT. The chain joins TRBV4-3 to TRBJ2-2; 7 bases match TRBD2. CDR1 and CDR2 (germline): LGHNA, YSLEER. The trim removed 0 bases at V and 6 bases at J, leaving 4 bases unmatched. CDR3 size: 15 residues.

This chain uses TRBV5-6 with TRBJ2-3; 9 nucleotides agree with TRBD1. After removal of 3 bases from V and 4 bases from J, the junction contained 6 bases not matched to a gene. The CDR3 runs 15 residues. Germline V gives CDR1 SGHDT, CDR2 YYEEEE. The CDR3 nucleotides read TGTGCCAGCAGCTCCGGGACAGGGTACTCAGATACGCAGTATTTT. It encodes CASSSGTGYSDTQYF.

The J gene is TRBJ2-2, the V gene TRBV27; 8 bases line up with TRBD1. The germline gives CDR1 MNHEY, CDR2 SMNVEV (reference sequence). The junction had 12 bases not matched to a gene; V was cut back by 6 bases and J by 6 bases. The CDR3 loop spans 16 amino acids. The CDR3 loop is CASSWGEGTGPGELFF. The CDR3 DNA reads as TGTGCCAGCAGCTGGGGAGAGGGGACAGGCCCCGGGGAGCTGTTTTTT.

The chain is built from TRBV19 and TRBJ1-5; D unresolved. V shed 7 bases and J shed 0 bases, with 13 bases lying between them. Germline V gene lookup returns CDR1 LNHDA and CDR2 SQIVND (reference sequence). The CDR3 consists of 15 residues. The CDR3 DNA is TGTGCCAGTACCCTCGCCGGGGATAGCAATCAGCCCCAGCATTTT. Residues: CASTLAGDSNQPQHF.

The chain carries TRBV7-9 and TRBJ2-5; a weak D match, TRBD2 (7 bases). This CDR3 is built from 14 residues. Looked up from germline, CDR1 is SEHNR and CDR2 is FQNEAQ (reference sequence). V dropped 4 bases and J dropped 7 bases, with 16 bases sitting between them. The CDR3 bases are TGTGCCAGCAGCTCAGGTGGGGGGGCCGGGACCCAGTACTTC. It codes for CASSSGGGAGTQYF.

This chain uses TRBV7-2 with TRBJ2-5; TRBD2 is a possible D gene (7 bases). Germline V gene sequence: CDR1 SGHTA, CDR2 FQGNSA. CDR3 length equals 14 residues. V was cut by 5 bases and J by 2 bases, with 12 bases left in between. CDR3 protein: CASSPGEGQETQYF. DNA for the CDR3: TGTGCCAGCAGCCCAGGGGAGGGGCAAGAGACCCAGTACTTC. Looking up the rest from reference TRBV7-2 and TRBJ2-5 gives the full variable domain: GAGVSQSPSNKVTEKGKDVELRCDPISGHTALYWYRQSLGQGLEFLIYFQGNSAPDKSGLPSDRFSAERTGGSVSTLTIQRTQQEDSAVYLCASSPGEGQETQYFGPGTRLLVL.

For the CDR3, the DNA is TGTGCCAGCAAACAGGGTTACGAGCAGTACTTC. Protein: CASKQGYEQYF. The V gene is TRBV5-6, the J gene TRBJ2-7, with a possible D match to TRBD1 (6 bases). With 6 bases removed from V and 4 bases from J, the gap between germline ends came to 8 bases. The CDR3 is made up of 11 amino acids. Germline V gene lookup returns CDR1 SGHDT and CDR2 YYEEEE.

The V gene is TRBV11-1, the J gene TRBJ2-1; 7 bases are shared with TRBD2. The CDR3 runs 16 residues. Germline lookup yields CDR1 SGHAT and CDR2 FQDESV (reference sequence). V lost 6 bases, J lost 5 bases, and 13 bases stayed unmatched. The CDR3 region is CASSGGRGGLDNEQFF. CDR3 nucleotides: TGTGCCAGCAGTGGGGGTAGGGGAGGGCTGGACAATGAGCAGTTCTTC.

The DNA for the CDR3 is TGCGCCAGCAGCTTGGCCGTGAGCGGGATCGGGGATGAGCAGTTCTTC. Its protein product is CASSLAVSGIGDEQFF. This rearrangement joins TRBV5-1 to TRBJ2-1; 7 nucleotides align to TRBD2. Trimming cost V 0 bases and J 8 bases; bases outside gene matches: 11. Germline CDR1 and CDR2: SGHRS and YFSETQ. CDR3 size: 16 residues.

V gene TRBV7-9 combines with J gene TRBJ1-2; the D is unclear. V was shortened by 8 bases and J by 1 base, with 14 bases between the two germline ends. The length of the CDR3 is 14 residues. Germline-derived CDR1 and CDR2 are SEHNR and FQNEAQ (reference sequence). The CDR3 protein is CASSPFGFNYGYTF. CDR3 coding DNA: TGTGCCAGCTCCCCTTTCGGGTTTAACTATGGCTACACCTTC.

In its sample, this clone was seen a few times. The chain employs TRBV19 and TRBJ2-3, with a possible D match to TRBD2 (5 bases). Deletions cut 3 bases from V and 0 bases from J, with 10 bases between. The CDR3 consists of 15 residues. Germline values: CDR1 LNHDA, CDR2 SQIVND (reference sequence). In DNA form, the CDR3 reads TGTGCCAGTAGTATCCTAGCATTGAGCACAGATACGCAGTATTTT. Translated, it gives CASSILALSTDTQYF.

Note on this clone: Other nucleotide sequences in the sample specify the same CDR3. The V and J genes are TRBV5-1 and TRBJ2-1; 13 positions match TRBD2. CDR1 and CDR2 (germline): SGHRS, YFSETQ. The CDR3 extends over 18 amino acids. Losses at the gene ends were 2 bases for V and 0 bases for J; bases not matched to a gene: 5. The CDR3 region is CASSFGLAGASSYNEQFF. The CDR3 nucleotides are TGCGCCAGCAGCTTCGGACTAGCGGGGGCCAGCTCCTACAATGAGCAGTTCTTC.

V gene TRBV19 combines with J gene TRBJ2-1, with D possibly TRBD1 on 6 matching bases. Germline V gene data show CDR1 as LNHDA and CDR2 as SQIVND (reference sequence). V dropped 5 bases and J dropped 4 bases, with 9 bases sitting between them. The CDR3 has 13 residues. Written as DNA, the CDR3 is TGTGCCAGTAGTTCCACAGGGTACAATGAGCAGTTCTTC. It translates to CASSSTGYNEQFF.